The 2 T cell receptor beta chains given below trace back to one sample, sequenced in a study of OX40 agonist ivuxolimab in advanced cancers. Produced via immunoSEQ multiplex PCR; TCRdb's table is partial and in-frame only. Seen here are about 3,100 clones, about 92% observed once, and the top ten hold around 2%. The material was CD4+ or CD8+ T cells sorted from blood, obtained in a trial of the OX40 agonist ivuxolimab. These receptors came from an adult with an advanced solid tumor such as melanoma, head and neck, liver or kidney cancer.

This clone appeared a single time. Here the CDR3 DNA reads TGTGCCAGCTCACTGACAGGGGGAAGCTCCTATAATTCACCCCTCCACTTT. Translated: CASSLTGGSSYNSPLHF. The V and J genes are TRBV18 and TRBJ1-6, with 9 bases matching TRBD1. The germline V gene has CDR1 KGHSH and CDR2 LQKENI. This CDR3 region has 17 residues. V shed 4 bases, J shed 0 bases, and the junction held 4 bases outside the gene matches.

J is TRBJ2-2 and V is TRBV10-1; TRBD1 matches at 9 bases. After removal of 6 bases from V and 5 bases from J, the junction contained 4 bases not matched to a gene. Germline V lookup: CDR1 WNHNN, CDR2 SYGVQD (reference sequence). This CDR3 comprises 14 residues. The CDR3 spells CASSGDRETGELFF. The CDR3 nucleotides are TGCGCCAGCAGCGGGGACAGGGAGACCGGGGAGCTGTTTTTT.